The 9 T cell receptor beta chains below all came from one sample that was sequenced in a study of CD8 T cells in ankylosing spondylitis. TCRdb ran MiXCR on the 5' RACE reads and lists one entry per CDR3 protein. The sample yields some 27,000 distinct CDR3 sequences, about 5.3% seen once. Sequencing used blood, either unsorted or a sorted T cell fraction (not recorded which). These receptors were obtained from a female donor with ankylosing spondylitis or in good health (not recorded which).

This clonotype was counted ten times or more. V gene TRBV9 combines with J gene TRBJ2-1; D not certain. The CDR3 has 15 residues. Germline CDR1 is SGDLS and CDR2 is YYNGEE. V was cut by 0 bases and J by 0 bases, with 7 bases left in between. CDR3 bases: TGTGCCAGCAGCGTAGAGCTGAGCTCCTACAATGAGCAGTTCTTC. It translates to CASSVELSSYNEQFF. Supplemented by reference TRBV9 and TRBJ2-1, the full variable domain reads DSGVTQTPKHLITATGQRVTLRCSPRSGDLSVYWYQQSLDQGLQFLIQYYNGEERAKGNILERFSAQQFPDLHSELNLSSLELGDSALYFCASSVELSSYNEQFFGPGTRLTVL.

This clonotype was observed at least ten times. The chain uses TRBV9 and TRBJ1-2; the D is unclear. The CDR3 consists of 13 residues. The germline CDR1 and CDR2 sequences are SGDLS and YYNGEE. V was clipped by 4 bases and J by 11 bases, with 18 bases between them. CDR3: CASSPTPTLMYTF. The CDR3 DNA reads TGTGCCAGCAGCCCGACACCGACCCTGATGTACACCTTC.

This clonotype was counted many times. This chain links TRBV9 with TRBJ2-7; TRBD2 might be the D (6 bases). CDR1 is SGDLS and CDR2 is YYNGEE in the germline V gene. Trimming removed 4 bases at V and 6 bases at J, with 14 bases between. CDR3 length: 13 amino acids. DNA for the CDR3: TGTGCCAGCAGCAAGGGACTCCTTGGCGAGCAGTACTTC. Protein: CASSKGLLGEQYF.

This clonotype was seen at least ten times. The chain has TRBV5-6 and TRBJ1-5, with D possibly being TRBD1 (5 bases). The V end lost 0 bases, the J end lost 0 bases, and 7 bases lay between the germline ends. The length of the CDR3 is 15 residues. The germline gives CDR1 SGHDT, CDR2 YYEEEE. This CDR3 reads CASSLARGSNQPQHF. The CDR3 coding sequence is TGTGCCAGCAGCTTGGCTAGGGGTAGCAATCAGCCCCAGCATTTT.

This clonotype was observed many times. The CDR3 loop is CASSARPTGQAGYTF. CDR3 coding DNA: TGTGCCAGCAGCGCCCGACCGACAGGGCAGGCTGGCTACACCTTC. V gene TRBV9 combines with J gene TRBJ1-2, with 7 bases matching TRBD1. Trimming at V came to 3 bases and at J to 7 bases, leaving 12 bases not matched to a gene. The V gene's germline CDR1 is SGDLS and CDR2 YYNGEE. The CDR3 runs to 15 residues.

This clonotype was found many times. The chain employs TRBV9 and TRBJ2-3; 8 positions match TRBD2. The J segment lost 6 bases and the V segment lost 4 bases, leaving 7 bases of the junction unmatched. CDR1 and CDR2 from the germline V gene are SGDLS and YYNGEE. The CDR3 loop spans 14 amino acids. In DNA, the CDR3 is TGTGCCAGCAGCTCCGGGGGGGTAGGTGATACGCAGTATTTT. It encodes CASSSGGVGDTQYF.

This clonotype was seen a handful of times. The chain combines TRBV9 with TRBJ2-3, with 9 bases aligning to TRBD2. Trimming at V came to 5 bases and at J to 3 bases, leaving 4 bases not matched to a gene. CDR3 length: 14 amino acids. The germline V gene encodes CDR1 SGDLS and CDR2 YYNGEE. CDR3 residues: CASSGTSTTDTQYF. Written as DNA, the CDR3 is TGTGCCAGCAGTGGGACTAGCACAACAGATACGCAGTATTTT.

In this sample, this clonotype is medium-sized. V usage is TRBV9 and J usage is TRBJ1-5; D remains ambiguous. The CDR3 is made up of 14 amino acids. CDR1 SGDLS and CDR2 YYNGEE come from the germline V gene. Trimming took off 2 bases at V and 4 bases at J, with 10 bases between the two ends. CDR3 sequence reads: CASSVGLANQPQHF. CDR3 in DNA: TGTGCCAGCAGCGTGGGGTTGGCGAATCAGCCCCAGCATTTT.

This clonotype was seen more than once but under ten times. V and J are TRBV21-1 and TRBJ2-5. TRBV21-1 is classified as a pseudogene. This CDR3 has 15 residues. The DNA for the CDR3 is TGTGCCAGCAGCAAGCATGCAGAAAACCAAGAGACCCAGTACTTC. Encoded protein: CASSKHAENQETQYF.